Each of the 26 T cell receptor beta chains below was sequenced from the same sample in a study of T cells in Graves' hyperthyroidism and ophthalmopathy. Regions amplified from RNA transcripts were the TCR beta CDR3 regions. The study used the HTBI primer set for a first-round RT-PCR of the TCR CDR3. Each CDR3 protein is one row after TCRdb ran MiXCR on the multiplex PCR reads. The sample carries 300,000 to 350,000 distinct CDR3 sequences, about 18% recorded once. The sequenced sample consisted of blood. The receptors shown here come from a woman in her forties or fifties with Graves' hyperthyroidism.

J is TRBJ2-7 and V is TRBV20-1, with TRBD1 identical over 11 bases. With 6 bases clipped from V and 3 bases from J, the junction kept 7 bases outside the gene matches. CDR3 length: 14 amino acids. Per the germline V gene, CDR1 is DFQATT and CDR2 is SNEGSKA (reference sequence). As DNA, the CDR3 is TGCAGTGCCAGCCCCGGGACAGGGGGCTACGAGCAGTACTTC. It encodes CSASPGTGGYEQYF.

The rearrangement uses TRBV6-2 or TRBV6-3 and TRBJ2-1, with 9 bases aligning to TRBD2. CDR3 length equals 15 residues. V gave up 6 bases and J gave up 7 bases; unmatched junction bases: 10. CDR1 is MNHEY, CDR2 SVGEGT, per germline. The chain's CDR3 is CASRSLAGSLNEQFF. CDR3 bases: TGTGCCAGCAGAAGTCTAGCGGGGAGCTTGAATGAGCAGTTCTTC.

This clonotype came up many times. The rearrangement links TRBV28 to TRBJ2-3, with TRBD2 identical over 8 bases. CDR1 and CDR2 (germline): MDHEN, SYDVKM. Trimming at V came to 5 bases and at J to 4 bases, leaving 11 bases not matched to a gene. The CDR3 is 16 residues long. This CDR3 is CASSPGGSGVADTQYF. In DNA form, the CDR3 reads TGTGCCAGCAGTCCGGGGGGTAGCGGGGTTGCAGATACGCAGTATTTT.

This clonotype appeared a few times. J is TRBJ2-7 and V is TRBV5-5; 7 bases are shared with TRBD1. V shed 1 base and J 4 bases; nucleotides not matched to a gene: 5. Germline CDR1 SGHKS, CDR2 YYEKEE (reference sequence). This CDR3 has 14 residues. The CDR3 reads CASSLWDSGYEQYF. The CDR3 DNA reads TGTGCCAGCAGCTTGTGGGACAGCGGTTACGAGCAGTACTTC.

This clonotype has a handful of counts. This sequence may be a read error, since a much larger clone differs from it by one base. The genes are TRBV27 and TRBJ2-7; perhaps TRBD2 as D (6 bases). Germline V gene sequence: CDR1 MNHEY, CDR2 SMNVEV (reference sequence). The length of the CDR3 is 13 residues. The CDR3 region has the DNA TGTACCAGCAGCCCCGGGAGTGCCTACGAGCAGTACTTC. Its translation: CTSSPGSAYEQYF.

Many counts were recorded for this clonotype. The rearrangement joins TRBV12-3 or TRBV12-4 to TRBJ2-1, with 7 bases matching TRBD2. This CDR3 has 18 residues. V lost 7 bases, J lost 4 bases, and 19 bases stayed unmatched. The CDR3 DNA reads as TGTGCCAGCACCCCCCGAGGCCAGGTAGCGGGTGTTTACAATGAGCAGTTCTTC. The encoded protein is CASTPRGQVAGVYNEQFF.

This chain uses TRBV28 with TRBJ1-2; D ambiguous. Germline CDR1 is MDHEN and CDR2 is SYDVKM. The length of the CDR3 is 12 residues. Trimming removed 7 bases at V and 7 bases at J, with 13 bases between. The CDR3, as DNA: TGTGCCAGCACACGGACCGCGGGTGGCTACACCTTC. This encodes CASTRTAGGYTF.

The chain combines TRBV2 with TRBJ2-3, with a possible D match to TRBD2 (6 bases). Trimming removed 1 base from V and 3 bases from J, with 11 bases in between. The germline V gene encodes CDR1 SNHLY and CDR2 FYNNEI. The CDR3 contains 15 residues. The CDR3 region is CASSEGRGHTDTQYF. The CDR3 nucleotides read TGTGCCAGCAGTGAAGGGCGGGGCCATACAGATACGCAGTATTTT.

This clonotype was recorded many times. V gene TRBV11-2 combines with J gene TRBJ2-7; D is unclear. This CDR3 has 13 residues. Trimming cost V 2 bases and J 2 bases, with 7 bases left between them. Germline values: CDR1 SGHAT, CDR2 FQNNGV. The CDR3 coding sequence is TGTGCCAGCAGCTTAAACTCTCCCTACGAGCAGTACTTC. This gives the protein CASSLNSPYEQYF. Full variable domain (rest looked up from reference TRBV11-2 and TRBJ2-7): EAGVAQSPRYKIIEKRQSVAFWCNPISGHATLYWYQQILGQGPKLLIQFQNNGVVDDSQLPKDRFSAERLKGVDSTLKIQPAKLEDSAVYLCASSLNSPYEQYFGPGTRLTVT.

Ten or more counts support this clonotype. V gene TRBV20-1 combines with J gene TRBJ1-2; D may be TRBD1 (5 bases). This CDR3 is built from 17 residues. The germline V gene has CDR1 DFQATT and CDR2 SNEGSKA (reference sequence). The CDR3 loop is CSSPGKWGGLGVGGYTF. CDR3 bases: TGCAGCTCGCCGGGCAAATGGGGCGGTCTTGGGGTCGGTGGCTACACCTTC.

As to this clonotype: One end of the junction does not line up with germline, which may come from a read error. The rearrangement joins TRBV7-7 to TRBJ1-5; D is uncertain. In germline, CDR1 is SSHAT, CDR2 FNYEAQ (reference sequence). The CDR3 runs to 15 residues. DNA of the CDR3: TGTGCTAGCAGCATAGCGTTCCCGCGATCAAGGCCCCAGCATTTT. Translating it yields CASSIAFPRSRPQHF.

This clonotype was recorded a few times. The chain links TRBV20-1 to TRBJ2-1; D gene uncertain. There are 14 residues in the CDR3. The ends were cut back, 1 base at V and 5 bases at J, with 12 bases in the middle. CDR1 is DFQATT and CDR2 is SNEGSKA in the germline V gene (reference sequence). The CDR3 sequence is CSARVGRSDNEQFF. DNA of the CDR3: TGCAGTGCTAGAGTTGGGCGGTCCGACAATGAGCAGTTCTTC.

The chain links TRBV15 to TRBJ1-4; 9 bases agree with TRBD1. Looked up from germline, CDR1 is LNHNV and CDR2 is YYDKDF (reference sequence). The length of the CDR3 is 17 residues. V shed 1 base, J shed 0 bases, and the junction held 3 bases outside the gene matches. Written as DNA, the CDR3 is TGTGCCACCAGCAGAGGGACAGGGGTTGCAACTAATGAAAAACTGTTTTTT. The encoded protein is CATSRGTGVATNEKLFF.

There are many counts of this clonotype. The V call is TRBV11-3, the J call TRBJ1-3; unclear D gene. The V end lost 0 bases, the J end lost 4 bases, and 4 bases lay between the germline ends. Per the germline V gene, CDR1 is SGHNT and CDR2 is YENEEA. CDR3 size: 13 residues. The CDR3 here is CASSLDWGNTIYF. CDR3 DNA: TGTGCCAGCAGCTTAGACTGGGGAAACACCATATATTTT.

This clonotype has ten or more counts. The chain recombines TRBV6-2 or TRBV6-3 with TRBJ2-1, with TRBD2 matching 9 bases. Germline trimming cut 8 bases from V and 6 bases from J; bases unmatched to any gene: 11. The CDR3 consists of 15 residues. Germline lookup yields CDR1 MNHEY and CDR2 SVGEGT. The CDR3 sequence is CASGGASGTGNEQFF. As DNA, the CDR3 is TGTGCCAGCGGCGGAGCTAGCGGGACCGGCAATGAGCAGTTCTTC.

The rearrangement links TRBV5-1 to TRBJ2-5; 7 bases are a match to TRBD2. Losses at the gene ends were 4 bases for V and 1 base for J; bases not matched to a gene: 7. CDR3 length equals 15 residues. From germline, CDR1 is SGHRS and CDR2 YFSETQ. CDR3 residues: CASSPGGTAQETQYF. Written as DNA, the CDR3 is TGCGCCAGCAGCCCGGGGGGTACGGCCCAAGAGACCCAGTACTTC.

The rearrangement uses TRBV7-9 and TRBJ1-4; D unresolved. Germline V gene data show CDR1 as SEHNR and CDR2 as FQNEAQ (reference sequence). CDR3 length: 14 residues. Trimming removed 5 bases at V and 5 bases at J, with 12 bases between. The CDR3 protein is CASSPGRWNEKLFF. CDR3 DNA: TGTGCCAGCAGCCCTGGAAGATGGAATGAAAAACTGTTTTTT.

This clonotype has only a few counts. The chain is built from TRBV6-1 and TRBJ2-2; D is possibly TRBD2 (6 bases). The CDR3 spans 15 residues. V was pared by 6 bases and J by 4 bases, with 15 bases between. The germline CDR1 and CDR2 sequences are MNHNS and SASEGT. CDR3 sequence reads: CASRAREGGTGELFF. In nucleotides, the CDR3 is TGTGCCAGCAGGGCTCGTGAGGGAGGCACCGGGGAGCTGTTTTTT.

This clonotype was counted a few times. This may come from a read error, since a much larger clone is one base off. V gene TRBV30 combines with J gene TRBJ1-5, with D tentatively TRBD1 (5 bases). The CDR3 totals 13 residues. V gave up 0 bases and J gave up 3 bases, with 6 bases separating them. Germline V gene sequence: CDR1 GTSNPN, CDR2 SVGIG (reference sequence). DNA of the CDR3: TGTGCCTGGAGTGTACAGGACAATCAGCCCCAGCATTTT. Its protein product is CAWSVQDNQPQHF. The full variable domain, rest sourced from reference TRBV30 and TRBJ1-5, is SQTIHQWPATLVQPVGSPLSLECTVEGTSNPNLYWYRQAAGRGLQLLFYSVGIGQISSEVPQNLSASRPQDRQFILSSKKLLLSDSGFYLCAWSVQDNQPQHFGDGTRLSIL.

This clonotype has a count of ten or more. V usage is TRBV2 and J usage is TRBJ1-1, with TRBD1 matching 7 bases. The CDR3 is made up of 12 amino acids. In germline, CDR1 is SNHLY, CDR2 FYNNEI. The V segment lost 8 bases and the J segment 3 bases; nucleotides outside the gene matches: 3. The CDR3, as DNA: TGTGCCAGCGACAGGGAGGACACTGAAGCTTTCTTT. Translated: CASDREDTEAFF.

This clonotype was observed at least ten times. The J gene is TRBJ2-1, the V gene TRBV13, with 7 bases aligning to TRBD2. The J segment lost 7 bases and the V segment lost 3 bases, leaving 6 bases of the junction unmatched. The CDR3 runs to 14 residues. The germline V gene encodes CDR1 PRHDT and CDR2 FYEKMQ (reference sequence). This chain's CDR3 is CASSLYSGGNEQFF. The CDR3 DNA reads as TGTGCCAGCAGCTTGTATTCCGGGGGGAATGAGCAGTTCTTC.

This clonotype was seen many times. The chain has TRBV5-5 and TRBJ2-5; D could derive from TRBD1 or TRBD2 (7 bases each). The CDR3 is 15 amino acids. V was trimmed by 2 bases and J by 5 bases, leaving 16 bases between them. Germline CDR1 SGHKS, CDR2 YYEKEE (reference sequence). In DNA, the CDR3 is TGTGCCAGCAGCTTTGTGTACAGGGGAGGGGAGACCCAGTACTTC. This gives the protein CASSFVYRGGETQYF.

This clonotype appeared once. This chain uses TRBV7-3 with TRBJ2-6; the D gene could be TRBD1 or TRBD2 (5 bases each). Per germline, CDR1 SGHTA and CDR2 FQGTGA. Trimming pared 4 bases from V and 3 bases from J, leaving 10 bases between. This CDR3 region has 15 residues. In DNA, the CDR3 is TGTGCCAGCAGCTATGGGGGTTTTGGGGCCAACGTCCTGACTTTC. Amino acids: CASSYGGFGANVLTF.

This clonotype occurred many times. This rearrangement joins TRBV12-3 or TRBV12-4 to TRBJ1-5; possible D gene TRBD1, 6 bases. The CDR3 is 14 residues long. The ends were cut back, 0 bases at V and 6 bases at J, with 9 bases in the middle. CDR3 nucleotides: TGTGCCAGCAGTTTAGCGGGGGGCTTTCAGCCCCAGCATTTT. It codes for CASSLAGGFQPQHF.

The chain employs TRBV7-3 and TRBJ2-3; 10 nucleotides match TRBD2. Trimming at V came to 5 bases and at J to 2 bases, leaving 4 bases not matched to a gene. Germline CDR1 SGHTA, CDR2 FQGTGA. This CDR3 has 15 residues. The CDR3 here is CASSASGGVTDTQYF. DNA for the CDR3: TGTGCCAGCAGCGCAAGCGGGGGGGTCACAGATACGCAGTATTTT.

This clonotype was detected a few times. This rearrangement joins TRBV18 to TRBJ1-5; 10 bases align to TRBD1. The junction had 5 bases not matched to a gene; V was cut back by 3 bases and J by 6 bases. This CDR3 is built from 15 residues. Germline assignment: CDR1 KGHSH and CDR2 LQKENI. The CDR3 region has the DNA TGTGCCAGCTCACCGGGGACAGGGGCTAGTCAGCCCCAGCATTTT. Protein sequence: CASSPGTGASQPQHF.